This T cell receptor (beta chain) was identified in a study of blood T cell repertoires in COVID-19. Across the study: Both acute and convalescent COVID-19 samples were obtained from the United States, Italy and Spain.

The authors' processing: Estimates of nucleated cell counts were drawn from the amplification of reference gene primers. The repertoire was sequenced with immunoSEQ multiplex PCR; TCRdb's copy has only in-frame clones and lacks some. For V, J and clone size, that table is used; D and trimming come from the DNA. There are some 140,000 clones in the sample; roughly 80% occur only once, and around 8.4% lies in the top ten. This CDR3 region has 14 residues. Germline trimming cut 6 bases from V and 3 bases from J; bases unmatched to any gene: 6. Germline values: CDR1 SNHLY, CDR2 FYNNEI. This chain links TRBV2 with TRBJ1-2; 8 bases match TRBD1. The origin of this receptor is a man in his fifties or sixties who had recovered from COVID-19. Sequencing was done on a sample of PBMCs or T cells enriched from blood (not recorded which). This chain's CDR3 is CASSPTGADYGYTF. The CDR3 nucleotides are TGTGCCAGCAGCCCGACAGGGGCCGACTATGGCTACACCTTC.